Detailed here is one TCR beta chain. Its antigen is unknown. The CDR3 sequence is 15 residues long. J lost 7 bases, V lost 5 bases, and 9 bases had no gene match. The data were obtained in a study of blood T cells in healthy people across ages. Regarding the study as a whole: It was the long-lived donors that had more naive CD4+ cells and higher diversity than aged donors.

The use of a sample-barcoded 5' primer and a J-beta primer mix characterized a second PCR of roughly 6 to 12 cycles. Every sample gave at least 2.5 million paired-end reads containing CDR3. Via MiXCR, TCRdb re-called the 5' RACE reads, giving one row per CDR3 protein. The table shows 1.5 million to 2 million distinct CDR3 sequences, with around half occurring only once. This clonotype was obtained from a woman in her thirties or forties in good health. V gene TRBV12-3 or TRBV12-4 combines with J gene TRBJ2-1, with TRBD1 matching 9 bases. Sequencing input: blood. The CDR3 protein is CASSTTGGAWNEQFF. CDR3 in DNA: TGTGCCAGCAGTACCACAGGGGGCGCTTGGAATGAGCAGTTCTTC.